This TCR beta chain was sequenced for a study of cytomegalovirus exposure and HLA in healthy donors. The PCR contained 60 Vbeta and 13 Jbeta primers. Data came from immunoSEQ multiplex PCR; TCRdb stores just in-frame clones and leaves some out. This sample yields roughly 170,000 clones, of which approximately 80% are seen a single time; roughly 1.7% belongs to the top ten. CDR1 MGHRA and CDR2 YSYEKL come from the germline V gene. The CDR3 contains 17 residues. V was pared by 0 bases and J by 4 bases, with 18 bases between. The sample comprised PBMCs. The rearrangement links TRBV4-1 to TRBJ1-2; D possibly corresponds to TRBD1 (5 bases). The source of this sequence is a woman in her twenties or thirties in good health and CMV-seronegative. The CDR3 DNA reads TGCGCCAGCAGCCAAGACCGGAGGGGCGAGGTTATCTATGGCTACACCTTC. As protein: CASSQDRRGEVIYGYTF.